The 13 T cell receptor beta chains given below trace back to one sample, sequenced in a study of T cells in Graves' hyperthyroidism and ophthalmopathy. TCR beta CDR3 regions were amplified from RNA transcripts. The HTBI set primed first-round TCR CDR3 RT-PCR. TCRdb reanalysed the multiplex PCR reads using MiXCR and keeps one entry per CDR3 protein. Of 550,000 to 850,000 distinct CDR3 sequences in the sample, roughly a sixth are singletons; the top ten hold approximately 16%. Sequences were obtained from blood. The receptor source for this set is a woman aged 45-65 years with Graves' hyperthyroidism that later progressed to Graves' ophthalmopathy.

This clonotype was detected ten times or more. The chain links TRBV5-1 to TRBJ1-1, with unresolved D. CDR3 length equals 12 residues. Trimming removed 5 bases from V and 0 bases from J, with 5 bases in between. Germline lookup yields CDR1 SGHRS and CDR2 YFSETQ. CDR3 sequence: CASRDVNTEAFF. DNA of the CDR3: TGCGCCAGCAGAGACGTGAACACTGAAGCTTTCTTT.

About this clonotype: A read error is possible here, since a much larger clone lies one base away. The rearrangement uses TRBV12-3 or TRBV12-4 and TRBJ2-7; 13 nucleotides agree with TRBD2. J lost 3 bases, V lost 5 bases, and 1 base had no gene match. This CDR3 is 14 amino acids long. Here the CDR3 DNA reads TGTGCCAGCAGTCGGACTAGCGGGGGCTACGAGCAGTACTTC. Protein: CASSRTSGGYEQYF.

This clonotype showed up many times. The gene calls are TRBV11-2 and TRBJ1-1; 7 bases agree with TRBD1. CDR3 length equals 18 residues. The germline V gene has CDR1 SGHAT and CDR2 FQNNGV. With V trimmed by 3 bases and J by 0 bases, 13 bases remained unmatched. DNA of the CDR3: TGTGCCAGCAGCTTGCGGATGACAGGGTACCTTTTGAACACTGAAGCTTTCTTT. This sequence encodes CASSLRMTGYLLNTEAFF.

Only a few counts were recorded for this clonotype. This chain links TRBV27 with TRBJ2-7; 11 positions agree with TRBD1. Germline V gene lookup returns CDR1 MNHEY and CDR2 SMNVEV (reference sequence). The CDR3 has 15 amino acids. Losses at the gene ends were 2 bases for V and 9 bases for J; bases not matched to a gene: 9. The CDR3 nucleotides read TGTGCCAGCAGTTTAGAGGCCGGACAGGGGGCAGCGCAGTACTTC. Protein: CASSLEAGQGAAQYF.

The sample holds a few counts of this clonotype. V is TRBV30 and J is TRBJ1-5, with D perhaps matching TRBD1 (6 bases). There are 14 residues in the CDR3. Per germline, CDR1 GTSNPN and CDR2 SVGIG (reference sequence). With 5 bases removed from V and 4 bases from J, the gap between germline ends came to 15 bases. CDR3 in DNA: TGTGCCTGGGACGGGGGGGGGCTGAATCAGCCCCAGCATTTT. Translation: CAWDGGGLNQPQHF.

This clonotype was found a few times. This chain connects TRBV7-8 to TRBJ1-5, with 10 bases identical to TRBD1. This CDR3 has 21 amino acids. Trimming took 3 bases from V and 0 from J; bases not matched to a gene: 17. Germline V lookup: CDR1 SGHVS, CDR2 FQNEAQ. The CDR3, as DNA: TGTGCCAGCAGCTTGAACCACCACCGGGGACAGGGGCCGTATAGCAATCAGCCCCAGCATTTT. It yields the protein CASSLNHHRGQGPYSNQPQHF.

V gene TRBV19 combines with J gene TRBJ2-2; no clear D gene. Germline V gene lookup returns CDR1 LNHDA and CDR2 SQIVND (reference sequence). Trimming took 7 bases from V and 5 from J, leaving 14 bases between them. CDR3 length equals 14 residues. The DNA of the CDR3 is TGTGCCAGTACCCCCCGGGCCGGTACCGGGGAGCTGTTTTTT. Encoded protein: CASTPRAGTGELFF.

This clonotype was counted between two and nine times. The chain couples TRBV13 to TRBJ2-5, with a possible D match to TRBD2 (7 bases). This CDR3 region has 16 residues. Germline V gives CDR1 PRHDT, CDR2 FYEKMQ (reference sequence). The V end was cut by 4 bases, the J end by 4 bases, with 19 bases between. The CDR3 reads CASSSLLGGGGETQYF. The CDR3 bases are TGTGCCAGCAGCTCCCTACTGGGGGGCGGGGGAGAGACCCAGTACTTC.

This clonotype was recorded a few times. This chain uses TRBV7-9 with TRBJ2-7; D call uncertain. Germline CDR1 and CDR2: SEHNR and FQNEAQ (reference sequence). The CDR3 consists of 14 residues. V lost 0 bases to trimming and J lost 9 bases, with 15 bases between them. This chain's CDR3 is CASSLAEGWVGQYF. In DNA form, the CDR3 reads TGTGCCAGCAGCTTAGCCGAAGGTTGGGTCGGGCAGTACTTC.

This clonotype has only a few counts. V is TRBV19 and J is TRBJ2-2; D gene uncertain. Per the germline V gene, CDR1 is LNHDA and CDR2 is SQIVND (reference sequence). V was cut by 1 base and J by 3 bases, with 9 bases left in between. This CDR3 has 15 residues. DNA for the CDR3: TGTGCCAGTAGTATAGGGTCCCGGGACACCGGGGAGCTGTTTTTT. Its translation: CASSIGSRDTGELFF.

V is TRBV27 and J is TRBJ2-7; 8 nucleotides line up with TRBD1. CDR3 length: 14 residues. From germline, CDR1 is MNHEY and CDR2 SMNVEV (reference sequence). Trimming took 7 bases from V and 4 from J; bases not matched to a gene: 9. CDR3 sequence (DNA): TGTGCCAGCAAGACAGGGACAGGCCTTTACGAGCAGTACTTC. Translating gives CASKTGTGLYEQYF.

The V call is TRBV19, the J call TRBJ1-5, with D perhaps matching TRBD1 (5 bases). CDR1 LNHDA and CDR2 SQIVND come from the germline V gene (reference sequence). V shed 7 bases and J shed 4 bases, with 11 bases lying between them. The CDR3 covers 13 residues. In nucleotides, the CDR3 is TGTGCCAGTACGAAGGGGCCAAATCAGCCCCAGCATTTT. Protein product: CASTKGPNQPQHF.

This clonotype was counted between two and nine times. The rearrangement links TRBV6-1 to TRBJ2-2, with 12 nucleotides matching TRBD2. The germline V gene has CDR1 MNHNS and CDR2 SASEGT. Trimming took 8 bases from V and 1 from J; bases not matched to a gene: 5. The CDR3 runs to 16 residues. The CDR3 loop reads CASQASGGENTGELFF. DNA of the CDR3: TGTGCCAGCCAGGCTAGCGGGGGGGAGAACACCGGGGAGCTGTTTTTT.